The rows below give T cell receptor beta chains drawn from one sample of a study of T cell changes during pregnancy in multiple sclerosis. The method was immunoSEQ multiplex PCR; TCRdb's version includes in-frame clones alone and lacks a portion of them. Found here are 25,000 to 40,000 clones, about 91% of them singletons; the top ten hold 5.5% to 7%. Sequenced here: CD8+ T cells from peripheral blood mononuclear cells, sampled in the second trimester of pregnancy. These receptors were taken from a female donor with multiple sclerosis, enrolled in a pregnancy study. Both conserved end residues are part of each CDR3. D genes are given only for firm matches. Clone size is stated in some rows and not others, as once, few, many or a class when expanded.

V gene: TRBV29-1
D gene: NA
J gene: TRBJ2-1
clone size: few
CDR3 protein: CSVDGVYNEQFF
CDR3 DNA: TGCAGCGTTGACGGGGTGTACAATGAGCAGTTCTTC

V gene: TRBV19
D gene: NA
J gene: TRBJ2-6
clone size: NA
CDR3 protein: CASSFLDRANVLTF
CDR3 DNA: TGTGCCAGTAGTTTCTTGGACAGGGCCAACGTCCTGACTTTC

V gene: TRBV7-9
D gene: NA
J gene: TRBJ2-4
clone size: NA
CDR3 protein: CASSPRVWAKNIQYF
CDR3 DNA: TGTGCCAGCAGCCCCAGGGTTTGGGCCAAAAACATTCAGTACTTC

V gene: TRBV6-6
D gene: NA
J gene: TRBJ2-5
clone size: NA
CDR3 protein: CASSYSPTGAQYF
CDR3 DNA: TGTGCCAGCAGTTACTCCCCGACGGGGGCCCAGTACTTC

V gene: TRBV4-3
D gene: TRBD2
J gene: TRBJ2-7
clone size: NA
CDR3 protein: CASSQDLASGSTYEQYF
CDR3 DNA: TGCGCCAGCAGCCAAGATCTGGCTAGCGGGTCTACCTACGAGCAGTACTTC

V gene: TRBV5-5
D gene: NA
J gene: TRBJ2-7
clone size: NA
CDR3 protein: CASSIDSTRAYEQYF
CDR3 DNA: TGTGCCAGCAGCATCGACAGTACCCGGGCCTACGAGCAGTACTTC

V gene: TRBV10-2
D gene: NA
J gene: TRBJ2-5
clone size: NA
CDR3 protein: CASSFLGYKETQYF
CDR3 DNA: TGCGCCAGCAGTTTTCTCGGGTATAAAGAGACCCAGTACTTC

V gene: TRBV4-1
D gene: NA
J gene: TRBJ1-1
clone size: once
CDR3 protein: CASSPRITEEYTEAFF
CDR3 DNA: TGCGCCAGCAGCCCGAGGATCACTGAGGAGTACACTGAAGCTTTCTTT

V gene: TRBV2
D gene: TRBD1
J gene: TRBJ2-7
clone size: NA
CDR3 protein: CASSRDSSYEQYF
CDR3 DNA: TGTGCCAGCAGTCGGGACAGCTCCTACGAGCAGTACTTC

V gene: TRBV29-1
D gene: TRBD2
J gene: TRBJ2-1
clone size: NA
CDR3 protein: CSAAGTKANNEQFF
CDR3 DNA: TGCAGCGCTGCCGGGACTAAGGCGAACAATGAGCAGTTCTTC

V gene: TRBV9
D gene: TRBD1
J gene: TRBJ2-3
clone size: NA
CDR3 protein: CASSVEGQSSTDTQYF
CDR3 DNA: TGTGCCAGCAGCGTAGAGGGACAGTCTAGCACAGATACGCAGTATTTT

V gene: TRBV4-2
D gene: NA
J gene: TRBJ1-1
clone size: NA
CDR3 protein: CASSQDPGLNTEAFF
CDR3 DNA: TGTGCCAGCAGCCAAGATCCGGGATTGAACACTGAAGCTTTCTTT

V gene: TRBV5-1
D gene: NA
J gene: TRBJ2-1
clone size: NA
CDR3 protein: CASSLEAIYNEQFF
CDR3 DNA: TGCGCCAGCAGCTTGGAAGCCATCTACAATGAGCAGTTCTTC

V gene: TRBV7-9
D gene: NA
J gene: TRBJ1-5
clone size: NA
CDR3 protein: CASSQDSYQPQHF
CDR3 DNA: TGTGCCAGCAGCCAAGACAGTTATCAGCCCCAGCATTTT

V gene: TRBV19
D gene: TRBD1
J gene: TRBJ1-5
clone size: NA
CDR3 protein: CASSIGPDRVALNQPQHF
CDR3 DNA: TGTGCCAGTAGTATAGGTCCGGACAGGGTAGCATTGAATCAGCCCCAGCATTTT

V gene: TRBV6-1
D gene: TRBD1
J gene: TRBJ1-2
clone size: NA
CDR3 protein: CASSDRDSYGYTF
CDR3 DNA: TGTGCCAGCAGTGACCGGGACAGCTATGGCTACACCTTC

V gene: TRBV5-1
D gene: TRBD2
J gene: TRBJ2-3
clone size: NA
CDR3 protein: CASSSRTSGDTQYF
CDR3 DNA: TGCGCCAGCAGCTCTAGGACTAGCGGAGATACGCAGTATTTT

V gene: TRBV4-2
D gene: NA
J gene: TRBJ2-5
clone size: NA
CDR3 protein: CASSPPSEETQYF
CDR3 DNA: TGTGCCAGCAGCCCCCCCAGCGAAGAGACCCAGTACTTC

V gene: TRBV4-3
D gene: NA
J gene: TRBJ2-7
clone size: NA
CDR3 protein: CASSQDWQVSTYEQYF
CDR3 DNA: TGCGCCAGCAGCCAAGATTGGCAGGTGTCAACCTACGAGCAGTACTTC

V gene: TRBV4-1
D gene: TRBD2
J gene: TRBJ2-7
clone size: NA
CDR3 protein: CASSHVEGLAVYEQYF
CDR3 DNA: TGCGCCAGCAGCCATGTGGAAGGGCTAGCGGTCTACGAGCAGTACTTC

V gene: TRBV9
D gene: TRBD1
J gene: TRBJ1-2
clone size: NA
CDR3 protein: CASSERATGGIDGYTF
CDR3 DNA: TGTGCCAGCAGCGAGCGGGCGACAGGGGGTATAGATGGCTACACCTTC

V gene: TRBV4-1
D gene: TRBD1
J gene: TRBJ1-2
clone size: NA
CDR3 protein: CASSQLPGQSHNYGYTF
CDR3 DNA: TGCGCCAGCAGCCAGTTACCGGGACAGAGCCATAACTATGGCTACACCTTC

V gene: TRBV10-1
D gene: NA
J gene: TRBJ2-7
clone size: NA
CDR3 protein: CASSAVAVGSYEQYF
CDR3 DNA: TGCGCCAGCAGTGCAGTCGCGGTAGGGAGCTACGAGCAGTACTTC

V gene: TRBV19
D gene: TRBD2
J gene: TRBJ2-7
clone size: NA
CDR3 protein: CASSMIAGDYEQYF
CDR3 DNA: TGTGCCAGTAGTATGATAGCGGGGGATTACGAGCAGTACTTC

V gene: TRBV4-3
D gene: TRBD1
J gene: TRBJ2-5
clone size: NA
CDR3 protein: CASSQDPPLAGGSQETQYF
CDR3 DNA: TGCGCCAGCAGCCAAGATCCACCCTTGGCAGGGGGTAGCCAAGAGACCCAGTACTTC

V gene: TRBV6-5
D gene: NA
J gene: TRBJ2-7
clone size: NA
CDR3 protein: CASSVVGGANYEQYF
CDR3 DNA: TGTGCCAGCAGCGTGGTTGGGGGGGCAAACTACGAGCAGTACTTC